This record covers a single T cell receptor beta chain. Its antigen is as yet unknown. The data belong to a study of T cell repertoires in cytomegalovirus infection. In the study overall: Researchers turned to recently identified HLA-C-restricted CMV epitopes as well as well-studied HLA-B-restricted ones. CMV infection together with matching HLA type was indicated by public TCR beta signatures. Study-wide points: The ex vivo response showed dominance by HLA-C-restricted CMV-specific TCR beta clonotypes.

TCRdb fed the reads into MiXCR, producing one record per CDR3 protein. This table has 700,000 to 900,000 distinct CDR3 sequences, 25% to 30% appearing once. Looked up from germline, CDR1 is SEHNR and CDR2 is FQNEAQ (reference sequence). CDR3 length: 14 residues. V was clipped by 1 base and J by 8 bases, with 9 bases between them. The chain joins TRBV7-9 to TRBJ1-6; D unresolved. The receptor's source is a human donor in good health (CMV status not recorded). Some clones in this sample may be carry-over from other donors' samples. Sequencing was performed on cultured CD8+ T cells from PBMCs, taken from culture after CMV antigen stimulation. CDR3 amino acids: CASSLVNRDSPLHF. CDR3 DNA: TGTGCCAGCAGCTTAGTGAATCGGGATTCACCCCTCCACTTT.